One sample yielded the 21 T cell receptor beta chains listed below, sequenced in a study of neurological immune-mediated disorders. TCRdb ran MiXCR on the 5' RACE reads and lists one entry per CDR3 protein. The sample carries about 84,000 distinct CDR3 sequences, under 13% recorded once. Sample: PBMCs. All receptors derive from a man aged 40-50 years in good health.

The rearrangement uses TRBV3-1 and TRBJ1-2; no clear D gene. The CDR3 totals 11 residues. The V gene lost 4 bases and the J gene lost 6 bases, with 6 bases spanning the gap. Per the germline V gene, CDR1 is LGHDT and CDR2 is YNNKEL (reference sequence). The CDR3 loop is CASSRLDGYTF. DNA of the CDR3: TGTGCCAGCAGCCGATTAGATGGCTACACCTTC.

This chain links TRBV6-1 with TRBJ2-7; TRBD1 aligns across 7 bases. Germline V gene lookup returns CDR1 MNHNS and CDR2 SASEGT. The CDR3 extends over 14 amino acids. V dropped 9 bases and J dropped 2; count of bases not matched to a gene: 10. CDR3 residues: CASIPPDRTYEQYF. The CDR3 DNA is TGTGCCAGTATCCCCCCGGACAGGACCTACGAGCAGTACTTC.

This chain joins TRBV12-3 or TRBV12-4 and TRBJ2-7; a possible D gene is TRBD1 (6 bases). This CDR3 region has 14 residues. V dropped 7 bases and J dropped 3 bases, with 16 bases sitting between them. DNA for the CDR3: TGTGCCAGCACCTACACAGGGAAAGGCTACGAGCAGTACTTC. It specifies CASTYTGKGYEQYF.

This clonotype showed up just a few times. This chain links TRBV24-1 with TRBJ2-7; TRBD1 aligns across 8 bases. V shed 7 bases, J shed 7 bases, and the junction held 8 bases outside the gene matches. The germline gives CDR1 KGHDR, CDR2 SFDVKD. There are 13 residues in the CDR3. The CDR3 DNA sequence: TGTGCCACCAGCCTAGGACAGGGTGGTGAGCAGTACTTC. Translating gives CATSLGQGGEQYF.

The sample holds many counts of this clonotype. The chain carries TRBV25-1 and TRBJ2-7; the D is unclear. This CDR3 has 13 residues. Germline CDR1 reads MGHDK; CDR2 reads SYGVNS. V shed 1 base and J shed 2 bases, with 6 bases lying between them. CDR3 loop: CASSESGAYEQYF. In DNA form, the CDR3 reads TGTGCCAGCAGTGAATCTGGGGCCTACGAGCAGTACTTC.

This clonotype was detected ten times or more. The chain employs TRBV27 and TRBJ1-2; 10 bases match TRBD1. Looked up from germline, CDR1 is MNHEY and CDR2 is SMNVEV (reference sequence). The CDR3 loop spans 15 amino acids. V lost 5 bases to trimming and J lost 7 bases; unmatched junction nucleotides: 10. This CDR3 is CASSLTGGAFSGYTF. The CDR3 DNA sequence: TGTGCCAGCAGTCTGACAGGGGGCGCCTTTAGTGGCTACACCTTC.

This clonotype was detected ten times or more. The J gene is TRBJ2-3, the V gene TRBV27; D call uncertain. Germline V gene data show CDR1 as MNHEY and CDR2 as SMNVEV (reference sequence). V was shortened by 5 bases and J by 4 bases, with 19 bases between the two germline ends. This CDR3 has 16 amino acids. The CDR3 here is CASSLYLGQHSDTQYF. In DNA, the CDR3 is TGTGCCAGCAGTCTTTACTTGGGCCAGCACTCAGATACGCAGTATTTT.

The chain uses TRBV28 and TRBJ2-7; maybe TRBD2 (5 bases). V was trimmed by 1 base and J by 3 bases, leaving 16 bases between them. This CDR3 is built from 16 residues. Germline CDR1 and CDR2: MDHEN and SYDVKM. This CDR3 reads CASSLSKLGLHYEQYF. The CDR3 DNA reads TGTGCCAGCAGTTTATCAAAACTAGGGTTGCACTACGAGCAGTACTTC.

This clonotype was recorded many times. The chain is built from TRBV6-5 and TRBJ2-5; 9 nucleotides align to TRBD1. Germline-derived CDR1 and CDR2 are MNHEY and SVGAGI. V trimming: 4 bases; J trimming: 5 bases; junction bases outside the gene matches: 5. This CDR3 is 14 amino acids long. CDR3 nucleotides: TGTGCCAGCAGTTCAGGGACAGGGTCCGAGACCCAGTACTTC. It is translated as CASSSGTGSETQYF.

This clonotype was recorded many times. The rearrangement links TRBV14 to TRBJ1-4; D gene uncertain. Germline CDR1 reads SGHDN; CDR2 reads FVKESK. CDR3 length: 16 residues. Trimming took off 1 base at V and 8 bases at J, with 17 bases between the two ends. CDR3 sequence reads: CASSQVFGTVTEKLFF. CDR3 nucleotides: TGTGCCAGCAGCCAAGTGTTTGGAACGGTAACGGAAAAACTGTTTTTT.

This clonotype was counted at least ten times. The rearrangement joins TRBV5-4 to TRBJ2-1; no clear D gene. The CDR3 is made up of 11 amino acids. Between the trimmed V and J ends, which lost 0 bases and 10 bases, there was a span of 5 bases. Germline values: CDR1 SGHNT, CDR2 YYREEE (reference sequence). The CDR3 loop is CASSLVKEQFF. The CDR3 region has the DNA TGTGCCAGCAGCTTGGTGAAGGAGCAGTTCTTC. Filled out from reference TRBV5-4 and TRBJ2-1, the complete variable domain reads ETGVTQSPTHLIKTRGQQVTLRCSSQSGHNTVSWYQQALGQGPQFIFQYYREEENGRGNFPPRFSGLQFPNYSSELNVNALELDDSALYLCASSLVKEQFFGPGTRLTVL.

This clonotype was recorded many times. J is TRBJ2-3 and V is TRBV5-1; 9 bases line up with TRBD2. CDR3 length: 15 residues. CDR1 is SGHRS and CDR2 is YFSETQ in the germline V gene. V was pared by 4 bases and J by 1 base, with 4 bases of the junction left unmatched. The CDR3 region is CASSPRTSGTDTQYF. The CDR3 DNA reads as TGCGCCAGCAGCCCCCGGACTAGCGGCACAGATACGCAGTATTTT.

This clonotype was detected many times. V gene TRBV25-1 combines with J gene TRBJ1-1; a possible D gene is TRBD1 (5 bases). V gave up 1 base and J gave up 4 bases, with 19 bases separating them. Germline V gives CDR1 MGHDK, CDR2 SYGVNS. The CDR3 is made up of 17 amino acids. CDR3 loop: CASSEFGQGPLGTEAFF. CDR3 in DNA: TGTGCCAGCAGTGAATTCGGCCAGGGCCCCCTGGGCACTGAAGCTTTCTTT.

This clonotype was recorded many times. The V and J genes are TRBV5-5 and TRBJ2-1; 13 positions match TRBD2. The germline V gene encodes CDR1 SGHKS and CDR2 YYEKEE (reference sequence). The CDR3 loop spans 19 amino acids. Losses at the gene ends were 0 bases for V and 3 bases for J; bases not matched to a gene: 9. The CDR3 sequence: CASSLAGTSGVPGYNEQFF. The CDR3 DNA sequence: TGTGCCAGCAGCTTGGCTGGGACTAGCGGGGTGCCTGGCTACAATGAGCAGTTCTTC.

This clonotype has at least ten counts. Written as DNA, the CDR3 is TGTGCCAGCAGCTTTGGACAGGGAGTCTTTGGAAACACCATATATTTT. Translating it yields CASSFGQGVFGNTIYF. The J gene is TRBJ1-3, the V gene TRBV5-6, with 8 nucleotides matching TRBD1. Germline V gene sequence: CDR1 SGHDT, CDR2 YYEEEE. Trimming took 2 bases from V and 3 from J; bases not matched to a gene: 7. This CDR3 region has 16 residues. The entire variable domain, with the rest obtained from reference TRBV5-6 and TRBJ1-3, is as follows: DAGVTQSPTHLIKTRGQQVTLRCSPKSGHDTVSWYQQALGQGPQFIFQYYEEEERQRGNFPDRFSGHQFPNYSSELNVNALLLGDSALYLCASSFGQGVFGNTIYFGEGSWLTVV.

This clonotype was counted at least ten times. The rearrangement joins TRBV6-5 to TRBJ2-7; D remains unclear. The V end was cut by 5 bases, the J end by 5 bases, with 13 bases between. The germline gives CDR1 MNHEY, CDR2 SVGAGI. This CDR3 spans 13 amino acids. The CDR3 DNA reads TGTGCCAGCAGTAATACCGCTTGGGACGAGCAGTACTTC. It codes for CASSNTAWDEQYF.

The CDR3 protein is CASASQSGANVMTF. The CDR3 DNA reads as TGTGCCAGCGCAAGCCAGAGTGGGGCCAACGTCATGACTTTC. This chain uses TRBV21-1 with TRBJ2-6. TRBV21-1 is labeled a pseudogene. The CDR3 extends over 14 amino acids.

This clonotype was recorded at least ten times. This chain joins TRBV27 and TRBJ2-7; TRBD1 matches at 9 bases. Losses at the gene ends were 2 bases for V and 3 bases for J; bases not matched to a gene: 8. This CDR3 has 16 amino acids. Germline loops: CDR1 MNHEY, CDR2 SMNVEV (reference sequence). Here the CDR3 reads CASSLGLGQGHYEQYF. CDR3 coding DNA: TGTGCCAGCAGTTTAGGGCTTGGACAGGGGCACTACGAGCAGTACTTC.

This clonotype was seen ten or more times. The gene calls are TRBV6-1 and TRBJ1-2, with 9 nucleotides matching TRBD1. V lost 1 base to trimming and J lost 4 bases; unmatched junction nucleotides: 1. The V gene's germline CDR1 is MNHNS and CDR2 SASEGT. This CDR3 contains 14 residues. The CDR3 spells CASSEGTGVYGYTF. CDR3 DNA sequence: TGTGCCAGCAGTGAAGGGACAGGGGTCTATGGCTACACCTTC.

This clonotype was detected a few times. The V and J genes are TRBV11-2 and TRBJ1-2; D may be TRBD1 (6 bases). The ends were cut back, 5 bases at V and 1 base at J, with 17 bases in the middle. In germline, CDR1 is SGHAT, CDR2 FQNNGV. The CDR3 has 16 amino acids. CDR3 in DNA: TGTGCCAGCAGCAAGAGGGGGGCAGGAGTTAACTATGGCTACACCTTC. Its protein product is CASSKRGAGVNYGYTF.

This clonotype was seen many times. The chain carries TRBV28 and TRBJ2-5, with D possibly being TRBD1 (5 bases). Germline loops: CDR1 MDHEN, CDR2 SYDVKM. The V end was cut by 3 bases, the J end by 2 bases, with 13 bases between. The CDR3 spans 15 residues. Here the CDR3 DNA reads TGTGCCAGCAGTTTGATGACAGATGGACAAGAGACCCAGTACTTC. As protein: CASSLMTDGQETQYF. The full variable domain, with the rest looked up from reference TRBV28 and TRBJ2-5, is DVKVTQSSRYLVKRTGEKVFLECVQDMDHENMFWYRQDPGLGLRLIYFSYDVKMKEKGDIPEGYSVSREKKERFSLILESASTNQTSMYLCASSLMTDGQETQYFGPGTRLLVL.